Below, 4 T cell receptor beta chains from the same sample are listed, as sequenced in a study of identical twins. Using its own MiXCR run on the 5' RACE reads, TCRdb lists one record per CDR3 protein. This table holds around 1.7 million distinct CDR3 sequences, about 31% found once. The sample consisted of cord blood. These receptors were collected from a newborn girl in good health.

This clonotype has just a few counts. The chain recombines TRBV5-1 with TRBJ2-1, with TRBD2 as a possible D gene (6 bases). The V and J ends lost 0 bases and 3 bases respectively, with 10 bases between them. CDR1 and CDR2 (germline): SGHRS, YFSETQ. The CDR3 contains 15 residues. CDR3 nucleotide sequence: TGCGCCAGCAGCTTGGATTGGCGGGGCTACAATGAGCAGTTCTTC. Translating gives CASSLDWRGYNEQFF.

This clonotype was observed a handful of times. The chain has TRBV27 and TRBJ2-5; D is possibly TRBD2 (7 bases). Deletions cut 6 bases from V and 3 bases from J, with 20 bases between. The CDR3 consists of 16 residues. Germline CDR1 reads MNHEY; CDR2 reads SMNVEV (reference sequence). The CDR3 region is CASSLIGGAVKETQYF. CDR3 coding DNA: TGTGCCAGCAGCTTGATAGGGGGGGCCGTGAAAGAGACCCAGTACTTC.

This clonotype turned up a few times. The chain links TRBV12-3 or TRBV12-4 to TRBJ2-5; D tentatively fits TRBD1 or TRBD2 (6 bases each). The last part of the DNA fits TRBJ2-7 better; the J call may be wrong. The CDR3 consists of 15 residues. The CDR3 region has the DNA TGTGCCAGCAGTTTTGGCGGGACAAGCTCCTACGAGCAGTACTTC. This gives the protein CASSFGGTSSYEQYF.

For this clonotype: At one boundary the junction diverges from the germline segment, which might be a read error. V gene TRBV5-1 combines with J gene TRBJ2-3; no clear D. Germline V lookup: CDR1 SGHRS, CDR2 YFSETQ. This CDR3 spans 14 amino acids. CDR3 amino acids: CPSSLSGPWDTQYF. CDR3 sequence (DNA): TGCCCCAGCAGCTTGTCTGGGCCGTGGGATACGCAGTATTTT.